This T cell receptor beta chain appears in the sequencing data of a study of cytomegalovirus exposure and HLA in healthy donors. Looked up from germline, CDR1 is MNHEY and CDR2 is SMNVEV (reference sequence). After removal of 4 bases from V and 4 bases from J, the junction contained 5 bases not matched to a gene. The CDR3 totals 14 residues. In the PCR, 60 Vbeta and 13 Jbeta primers were used. Measured with immunoSEQ multiplex PCR; TCRdb has only the in-frame clones, and not every one. This sample yields over 70,000 clones, of which more than 70% are seen a single time; 2% to 2.5% belongs to the top ten.

Sample: PBMCs. This clonotype was obtained from a man younger than 35 in good health and CMV-seronegative. The rearrangement joins TRBV27 to TRBJ2-7, with 9 positions matching TRBD1. CDR3 DNA sequence: TGTGCCAGCAGTTCCGGACAGGGGCTATACGAGCAGTACTTC. Its protein product is CASSSGQGLYEQYF.